The 26 T cell receptor beta chains given below trace back to one sample, sequenced in a study of T-cell reconstitution after alpha-beta-depleted transplantation in children. Unique molecular identifiers featured in how the TCRbeta library was prepared. Each CDR3 protein gets one entry after TCRdb re-called the PCR reads with MiXCR. The data contain around 370,000 distinct CDR3 sequences, 10% of them singletons. The sample in question was PBMCs from the stem cell graft donor, obtained from the stem cell graft. These receptors were taken from a human donor who donated a stem cell graft to a child with acute lymphoblastic leukemia.

This clonotype was counted many times. The chain uses TRBV5-6 and TRBJ2-3, with D possibly being TRBD1 or TRBD2 (6 bases each). Trimming took off 0 bases at V and 7 bases at J, with 9 bases between the two ends. The CDR3 length is 13 residues. In germline, CDR1 is SGHDT, CDR2 YYEEEE. The CDR3 sequence: CASSLAGANTQYF. DNA for the CDR3: TGTGCCAGCAGCTTGGCGGGGGCAAATACGCAGTATTTT.

This clonotype has more than one count but fewer than ten. The chain combines TRBV20-1 with TRBJ2-1, with 8 bases identical to TRBD1. V shed 6 bases, J shed 8 bases, and the junction held 18 bases outside the gene matches. From germline, CDR1 is DFQATT and CDR2 SNEGSKA (reference sequence). The CDR3 contains 16 residues. CDR3 region: CSADVSRDRLGDEQFF. In DNA, the CDR3 is TGCAGTGCAGACGTGTCCCGGGACAGGTTAGGGGATGAGCAGTTCTTC.

The chain is built from TRBV7-9 and TRBJ1-6; TRBD1 matches at 8 bases. The CDR3 has 14 residues. V lost 0 bases, J lost 9 bases, and 1 base stayed unmatched. Looked up from germline, CDR1 is SEHNR and CDR2 is FQNEAQ (reference sequence). The CDR3 protein is CASSLATGASPLHF. The CDR3 nucleotides read TGTGCCAGCAGCTTAGCGACAGGGGCTTCACCCCTCCACTTT.

The chain employs TRBV27 and TRBJ2-7; D is unclear. The CDR3 has 14 residues. The germline CDR1 and CDR2 sequences are MNHEY and SMNVEV (reference sequence). The V end lost 4 bases, the J end lost 4 bases, and 14 bases lay between the germline ends. CDR3 region: CASSSPAAVYEQYF. CDR3 DNA: TGTGCCAGCAGTTCTCCGGCGGCAGTATACGAGCAGTACTTC.

Ten or more counts support this clonotype. The rearrangement links TRBV6-2 or TRBV6-3 to TRBJ1-5; 8 bases agree with TRBD1. The CDR3 extends over 14 amino acids. Germline CDR1 is MNHEY and CDR2 is SVGEGT. V trimming: 7 bases; J trimming: 4 bases; junction bases outside the gene matches: 6. The CDR3 protein is CASTQGARNQPQHF. The DNA of the CDR3 is TGTGCCAGCACCCAGGGGGCGAGGAATCAGCCCCAGCATTTT.

This clonotype was counted many times. The chain carries TRBV5-1 and TRBJ2-2; the D is unclear. V dropped 4 bases and J dropped 0 bases, with 4 bases sitting between them. CDR1 SGHRS and CDR2 YFSETQ come from the germline V gene. There are 13 residues in the CDR3. The CDR3 DNA follows: TGCGCCAGCAGCCGTCCGAACACCGGGGAGCTGTTTTTT. Translating it yields CASSRPNTGELFF.

The chain recombines TRBV12-3 or TRBV12-4 with TRBJ2-7; TRBD1 aligns across 12 bases. The trim removed 6 bases at V and 0 bases at J, leaving 3 bases unmatched. The CDR3 has 15 amino acids. CDR3 loop: CASSRDRGRSYEQYF. The CDR3 DNA follows: TGTGCCAGCAGCAGGGACAGGGGGCGCTCCTACGAGCAGTACTTC.

As regards this clonotype: Given a much more abundant clone one base away, this may be a read error. The chain uses TRBV28 and TRBJ2-1, with D perhaps being TRBD1 or TRBD2 (5 bases each). Germline CDR1 MDHEN, CDR2 SYDVKM. V was pared by 3 bases and J by 9 bases, with 6 bases between. The CDR3 spans 11 residues. The CDR3 is CASSFGAEQFF. The CDR3 DNA sequence: TGTGCCAGCAGTTTCGGGGCTGAGCAGTTCTTC.

The V gene is TRBV20-1, the J gene TRBJ2-2; tentatively, D is TRBD2 (6 bases). Trimming shortened V by 3 bases and J by 4 bases, and 15 bases separated the two germline ends. The CDR3 runs 15 residues. CDR1 DFQATT and CDR2 SNEGSKA come from the germline V gene (reference sequence). CDR3 coding DNA: TGCAGTGCTAGCGTGACGGGAGAGGTCACCGGGGAGCTGTTTTTT. It translates to CSASVTGEVTGELFF.

This clonotype came up a few times. This chain joins TRBV29-1 and TRBJ2-7; D is perhaps TRBD2 (5 bases). CDR1 SQVTM and CDR2 ANQGSEA come from the germline V gene. The CDR3 runs to 13 residues. Trimming stripped 8 bases from V and 2 bases from J, with 16 bases between. The CDR3 DNA reads as TGCAGCATTCAACCCGGGAACCCCTACGAGCAGTACTTC. Amino acids: CSIQPGNPYEQYF.

This chain uses TRBV24-1 with TRBJ1-5; TRBD1 might be the D (6 bases). CDR1 KGHDR and CDR2 SFDVKD come from the germline V gene. The ends were cut back, 5 bases at V and 6 bases at J, with 10 bases in the middle. The CDR3 extends over 13 amino acids. CDR3 bases: TGTGCCACCAGTGTACAGGGATTTCAGCCCCAGCATTTT. Translating gives CATSVQGFQPQHF.

This clonotype has only a few counts. V usage is TRBV7-2 and J usage is TRBJ2-1, with D possibly being TRBD2 (6 bases). Germline CDR1 reads SGHTA; CDR2 reads FQGNSA. V dropped 3 bases and J dropped 10 bases, with 19 bases sitting between them. The CDR3 contains 15 residues. The CDR3 is CASSLMNRAGGEQFF. CDR3 bases: TGTGCCAGCAGCTTGATGAACCGGGCCGGAGGGGAGCAGTTCTTC.

The chain uses TRBV7-6 and TRBJ2-1, with 7 bases fitting TRBD2. V trimming: 3 bases; J trimming: 4 bases; junction bases outside the gene matches: 18. The CDR3 has 19 residues. Germline CDR1 reads SGHVS; CDR2 reads FNYEAQ. CDR3 loop: CASSLFVGGEGVIYNEQFF. The CDR3 DNA reads TGTGCCAGCAGCTTGTTTGTCGGCGGGGAGGGTGTGATTTACAATGAGCAGTTCTTC.

The J gene is TRBJ2-5, the V gene TRBV5-4; TRBD1 matches 8 bases. The CDR3 sequence is 15 residues long. V lost 3 bases and J lost 5; bases outside the gene matches: 9. The germline V gene has CDR1 SGHNT and CDR2 YYREEE (reference sequence). The CDR3 here is CASSSPGGAGETQYF. Here the CDR3 DNA reads TGTGCCAGCAGCTCTCCAGGGGGCGCAGGGGAGACCCAGTACTTC.

A few counts support this clonotype. The chain employs TRBV12-3 or TRBV12-4 and TRBJ2-5; D tentatively reads TRBD1 or TRBD2 (5 bases each). Trimming removed 4 bases from V and 1 base from J, with 13 bases in between. The CDR3 covers 15 residues. DNA of the CDR3: TGTGCCAGCAGTTGGGGCGGGTCCCTCCAAGAGACCCAGTACTTC. Its translation: CASSWGGSLQETQYF.

This clonotype was detected many times. The rearrangement uses TRBV10-3 and TRBJ2-7; either TRBD1 or TRBD2 may supply D (5 bases each). V lost 4 bases, J lost 1 base, and 5 bases lay in between. The CDR3 runs 12 residues. CDR1 and CDR2 from the germline V gene are ENHRY and SYGVKD. CDR3 DNA: TGTGCCATCAGTGGGGGGTCCTACGAGCAGTACTTC. This encodes CAISGGSYEQYF.

The rearrangement joins TRBV5-7 to TRBJ2-7; no firm D call. TRBV5-7 qualifies as an ORF whose function is uncertain. Trimming stripped 0 bases from V and 3 bases from J, with 13 bases between. The CDR3 is 15 residues long. Here the CDR3 reads CASSLGVHSIYEQYF. DNA for the CDR3: TGTGCCAGCAGCTTGGGGGTGCATTCAATCTACGAGCAGTACTTC.

Comments on this clonotype: This could be a read error, since a much larger clone is one nucleotide away. The chain joins TRBV7-2 to TRBJ1-1, with a weak D call TRBD1 (6 bases). Trimming removed 1 base from V and 7 bases from J, with 13 bases in between. Per germline, CDR1 SGHTA and CDR2 FQGNSA. This CDR3 is 14 amino acids long. The CDR3 sequence: CASSLVGRGNEAFF. CDR3 coding DNA: TGTGCCAGCAGCTTAGTGGGGAGGGGGAATGAAGCTTTCTTT.

J is TRBJ2-7 and V is TRBV7-6; D unresolved. This CDR3 contains 12 residues. The germline V gene has CDR1 SGHVS and CDR2 FNYEAQ. Trimming left V 1 base short and J 5 bases short, with 6 bases between. In DNA, the CDR3 is TGTGCCAGCAGCTTAGAAAGTGACGAGCAGTACTTC. Translated: CASSLESDEQYF.

The chain links TRBV4-1 to TRBJ2-6; 7 nucleotides match TRBD1. The germline V gene encodes CDR1 MGHRA and CDR2 YSYEKL. This CDR3 region has 19 residues. Trimming took 2 bases from V and 2 from J; bases not matched to a gene: 12. The CDR3: CASSQSSGKGAPGANVLTF. Here the CDR3 DNA reads TGCGCCAGCAGCCAATCCTCTGGGAAGGGGGCGCCTGGGGCCAACGTCCTGACTTTC.

The table lists this clonotype with a few counts. The J gene is TRBJ2-1, the V gene TRBV3-1; TRBD2 agrees at 8 bases. CDR1 is LGHDT, CDR2 YNNKEL, per germline (reference sequence). The CDR3 is made up of 16 amino acids. V shed 3 bases, J shed 5 bases, and the junction held 9 bases outside the gene matches. The CDR3 sequence: CASSHRAGAIHNEQFF. Here the CDR3 DNA reads TGTGCCAGCAGCCATCGAGCGGGAGCCATACACAATGAGCAGTTCTTC.

As regards this clonotype: A much larger clone lies a single base off, so this may be a read error. The V and J genes are TRBV20-1 and TRBJ2-1; TRBD2 agrees at 10 bases. The V gene end was trimmed by 3 bases and the J gene end by 8 bases; junction bases not matched to a gene: 7. The CDR3 runs 14 residues. Germline CDR1 reads DFQATT; CDR2 reads SNEGSKA (reference sequence). CDR3 protein: CSASLRLAGDEQFF. The DNA for the CDR3 is TGCAGTGCTAGCCTGCGACTAGCGGGTGATGAGCAGTTCTTC.

This chain joins TRBV4-1 and TRBJ2-1; no reliable D call. V lost 1 base to trimming and J lost 8 bases, with 9 bases between them. The V gene's germline CDR1 is MGHRA and CDR2 YSYEKL. The CDR3 has 13 residues. CDR3 nucleotides: TGCGCCAGCAGCCAAGCCCATTTCGATGAGCAGTTCTTC. Residues: CASSQAHFDEQFF.

J is TRBJ2-7 and V is TRBV25-1, with 15 bases identical to TRBD2. The CDR3 has 17 residues. Germline loops: CDR1 MGHDK, CDR2 SYGVNS. Trimming removed 5 bases from V and 5 bases from J; junction bases left unmatched: 10. The CDR3: CASSRRTSGRALHEQYF. DNA for the CDR3: TGTGCCAGCAGTCGCCGGACTAGCGGGAGGGCCCTCCACGAGCAGTACTTC.

There are many counts of this clonotype. The J gene is TRBJ2-4, the V gene TRBV3-1, with TRBD2 as a possible D gene (5 bases). Germline assignment: CDR1 LGHDT and CDR2 YNNKEL (reference sequence). V was pared by 4 bases and J by 7 bases, with 11 bases between. The CDR3 has 13 residues. This CDR3 is CASSLGGVNIQYF. CDR3 DNA: TGTGCCAGCAGCCTCGGAGGCGTCAACATTCAGTACTTC.

This clonotype was detected a few times. The chain uses TRBV3-1 and TRBJ2-1; 8 nucleotides match TRBD2. The CDR3 sequence is 14 residues long. Germline-derived CDR1 and CDR2 are LGHDT and YNNKEL (reference sequence). The J segment lost 7 bases and the V segment lost 1 base, leaving 3 bases of the junction unmatched. The CDR3 protein is CASSQVAGSNEQFF. DNA of the CDR3: TGTGCCAGCAGCCAAGTAGCGGGATCGAATGAGCAGTTCTTC.